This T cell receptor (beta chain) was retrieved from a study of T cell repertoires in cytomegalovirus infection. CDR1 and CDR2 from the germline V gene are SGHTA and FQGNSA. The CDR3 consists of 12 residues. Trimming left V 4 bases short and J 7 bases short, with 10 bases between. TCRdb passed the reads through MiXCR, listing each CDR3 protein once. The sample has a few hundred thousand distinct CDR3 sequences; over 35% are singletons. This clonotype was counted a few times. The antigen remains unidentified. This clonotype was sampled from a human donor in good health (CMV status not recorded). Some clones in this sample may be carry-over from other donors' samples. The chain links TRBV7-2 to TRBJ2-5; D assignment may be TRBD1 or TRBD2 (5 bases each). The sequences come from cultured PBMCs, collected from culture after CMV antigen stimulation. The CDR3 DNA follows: TGTGCCAGCAGCTCGGGACGCGGGACCCAGTACTTC. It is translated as CASSSGRGTQYF.